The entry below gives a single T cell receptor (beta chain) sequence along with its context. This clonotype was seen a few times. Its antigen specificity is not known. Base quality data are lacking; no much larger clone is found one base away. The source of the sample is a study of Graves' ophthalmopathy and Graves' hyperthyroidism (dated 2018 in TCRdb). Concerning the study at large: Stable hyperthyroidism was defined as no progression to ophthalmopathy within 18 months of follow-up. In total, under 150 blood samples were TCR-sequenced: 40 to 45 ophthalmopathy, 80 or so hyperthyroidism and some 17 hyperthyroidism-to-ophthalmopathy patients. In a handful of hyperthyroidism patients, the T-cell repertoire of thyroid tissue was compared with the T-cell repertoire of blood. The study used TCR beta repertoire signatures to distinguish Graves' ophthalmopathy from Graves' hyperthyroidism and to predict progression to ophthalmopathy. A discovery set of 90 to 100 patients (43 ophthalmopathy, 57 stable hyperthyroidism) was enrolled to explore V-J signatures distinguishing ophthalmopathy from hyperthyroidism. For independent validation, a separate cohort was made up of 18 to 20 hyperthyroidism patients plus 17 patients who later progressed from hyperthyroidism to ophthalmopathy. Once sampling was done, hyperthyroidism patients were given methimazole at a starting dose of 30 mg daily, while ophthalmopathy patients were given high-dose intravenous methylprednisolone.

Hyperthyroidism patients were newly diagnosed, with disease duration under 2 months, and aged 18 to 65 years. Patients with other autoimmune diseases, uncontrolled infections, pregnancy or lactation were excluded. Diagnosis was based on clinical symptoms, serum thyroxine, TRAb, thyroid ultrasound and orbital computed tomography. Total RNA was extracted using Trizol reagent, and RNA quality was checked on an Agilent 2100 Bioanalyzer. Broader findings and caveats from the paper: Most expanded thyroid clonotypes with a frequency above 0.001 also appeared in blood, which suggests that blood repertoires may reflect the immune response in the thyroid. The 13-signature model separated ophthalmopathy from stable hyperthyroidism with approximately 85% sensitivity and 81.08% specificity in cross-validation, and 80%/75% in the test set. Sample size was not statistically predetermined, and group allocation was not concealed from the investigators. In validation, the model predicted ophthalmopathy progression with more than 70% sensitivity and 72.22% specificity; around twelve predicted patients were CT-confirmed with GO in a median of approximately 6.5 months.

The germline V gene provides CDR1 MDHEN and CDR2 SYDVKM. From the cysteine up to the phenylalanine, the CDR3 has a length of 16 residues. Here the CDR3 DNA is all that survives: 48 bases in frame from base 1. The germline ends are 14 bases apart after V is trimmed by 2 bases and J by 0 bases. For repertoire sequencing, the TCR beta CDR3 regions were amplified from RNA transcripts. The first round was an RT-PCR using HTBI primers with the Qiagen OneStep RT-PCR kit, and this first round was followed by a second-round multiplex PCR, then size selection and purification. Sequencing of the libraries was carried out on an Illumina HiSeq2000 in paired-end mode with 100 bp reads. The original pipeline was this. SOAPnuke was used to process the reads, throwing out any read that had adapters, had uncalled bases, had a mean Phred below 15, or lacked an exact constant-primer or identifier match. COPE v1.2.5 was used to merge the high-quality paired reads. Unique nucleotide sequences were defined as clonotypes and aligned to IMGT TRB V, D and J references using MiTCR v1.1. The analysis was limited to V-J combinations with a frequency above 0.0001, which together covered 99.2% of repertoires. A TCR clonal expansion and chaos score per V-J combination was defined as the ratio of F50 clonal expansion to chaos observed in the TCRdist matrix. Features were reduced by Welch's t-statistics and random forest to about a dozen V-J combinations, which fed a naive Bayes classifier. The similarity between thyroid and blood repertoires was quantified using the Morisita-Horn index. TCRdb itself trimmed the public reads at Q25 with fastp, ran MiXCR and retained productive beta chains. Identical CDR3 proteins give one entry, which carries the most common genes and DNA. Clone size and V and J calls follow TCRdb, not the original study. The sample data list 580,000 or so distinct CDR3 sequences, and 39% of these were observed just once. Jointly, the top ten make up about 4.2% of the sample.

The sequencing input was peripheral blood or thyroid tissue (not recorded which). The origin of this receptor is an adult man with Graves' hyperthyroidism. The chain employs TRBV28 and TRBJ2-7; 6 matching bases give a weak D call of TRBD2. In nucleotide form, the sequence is TGTGCCAGCAGTTTAAGGCGGGACGGCAACTCCTACGAGCAGTACTTC. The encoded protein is CASSLRRDGNSYEQYF.